These 21 T cell receptor beta chains were sequenced from one sample in a study of alternative splicing in chronic myeloid leukemia remission. About the study: Trial remission samples were taken at major or complete molecular response, at 12 or 24 months.

Each library started from approximately 1.1 ug total RNA with poly-A enrichment. TCRdb re-called the bulk RNA-seq reads and gives one entry per CDR3 protein, without DNA. This table has about 210 distinct CDR3 sequences, approximately 93% appearing once. The material sequenced was PBMCs or total blood leukocytes (not recorded which), taken during remission. Receptors were obtained from an adult with chronic myeloid leukemia.

This sequence joins TRBV5-1 and TRBJ1-1. The germline V gene has CDR1 SGHRS and CDR2 YFSETQ. This CDR3 comprises 13 residues. This CDR3 is CASSPISRTEAFF. The variable domain in full, completed from reference TRBV5-1 and TRBJ1-1, reads KAGVTQTPRYLIKTRGQQVTLSCSPISGHRSVSWYQQTPGQGLQFLFEYFSETQRNKGNFPGRFSGRQFSNSRSEMNVSTLELGDSALYLCASSPISRTEAFFGQGTRLTVV.

The chain's CDR3 is CASSETSGSNNEQFF. The V and J genes are TRBV6-1 and TRBJ2-1; the D gene TCRdb calls, TRBD2, cannot be checked with no DNA. This CDR3 comprises 15 residues. CDR1 MNHNS and CDR2 SASEGT come from the germline V gene.

The chain combines TRBV20-1 with TRBJ1-1; lacking DNA, the TRBD1 call made by TCRdb goes unchecked. Germline V CDR1 and CDR2: DFQATT, SNEGSKA (reference sequence). The CDR3 runs to 13 residues. CDR3: CSAKQGVHTEAFF.

CDR3 sequence reads: CASSDSYEQYF. V is TRBV2 and J is TRBJ2-7. CDR3 length: 11 residues. The germline V gene encodes CDR1 SNHLY and CDR2 FYNNEI.

The rearrangement joins TRBV12-3 or TRBV12-4 to TRBJ1-2. There are 13 residues in the CDR3. CDR3 protein: CASSFSQGDGYTF.

V is TRBV7-3 and J is TRBJ2-1; TCRdb calls TRBD2, which cannot be checked without DNA. Germline loops: CDR1 SGHTA, CDR2 FQGTGA. The length of the CDR3 is 15 residues. The CDR3 is CASSRNLGHDNEQFF.

The chain links TRBV19 to TRBJ1-6. The germline V gene has CDR1 LNHDA and CDR2 SQIVND (reference sequence). The CDR3 spans 14 residues. CDR3 loop: CASSSDRGNSPLHF. Filled out from reference TRBV19 and TRBJ1-6, the complete variable domain reads DGGITQSPKYLFRKEGQNVTLSCEQNLNHDAMYWYRQDPGQGLRLIYYSQIVNDFQKGDIAEGYSVSREKKESFPLTVTSAQKNPTAFYLCASSSDRGNSPLHFGNGTRLTVT.

The J gene is TRBJ1-6, the V gene TRBV27. The length of the CDR3 is 15 residues. Per germline, CDR1 MNHEY and CDR2 SMNVEV (reference sequence). This CDR3 is CASSLGRAGNSPLHF.

The chain joins TRBV7-9 to TRBJ2-7; without DNA, the TCRdb call of TRBD2 cannot be checked. CDR1 is SEHNR and CDR2 is FQNEAQ in the germline V gene (reference sequence). This CDR3 contains 13 residues. The CDR3 spells CASSLAGGYEQYF.

The V and J genes are TRBV29-1 and TRBJ1-3. CDR3 length: 12 residues. CDR1 and CDR2 (germline): SQVTM, ANQGSEA. This chain's CDR3 is CSVDTGENTIYF.

The V and J genes are TRBV24/OR9-2 and TRBJ1-2. TRBV24/OR9-2 is sorted into the ORF group, with uncertain function. This CDR3 spans 15 amino acids. This CDR3 is CATSERTGGNYGYTF.

The chain is built from TRBV19 and TRBJ1-5. CDR3 size: 15 residues. Germline lookup yields CDR1 LNHDA and CDR2 SQIVND (reference sequence). The CDR3 loop reads CASRPSEDSNQPQHF.

The J gene is TRBJ1-1, the V gene TRBV12-3 or TRBV12-4. This CDR3 region has 14 residues. The CDR3 sequence: CASSLYAGNTEAFF.

The J gene is TRBJ1-1, the V gene TRBV3-1. The CDR3 totals 15 residues. Germline V gene data show CDR1 as LGHDT and CDR2 as YNNKEL (reference sequence). CDR3 region: CASSQGTFSDTEAFF.

The chain has TRBV7-8 and TRBJ2-1; TCRdb's D call of TRBD2 is untestable without DNA. Germline V CDR1 and CDR2: SGHVS, FQNEAQ. The CDR3 runs to 18 residues. The CDR3 loop reads CASSLAPLGGATYNEQFF.

CDR3 sequence: CASSPWTGGANQPQHF. The rearrangement links TRBV7-2 to TRBJ1-5; the TCRdb D gene call, TRBD1, has no DNA to confirm it. Germline values: CDR1 SGHTA, CDR2 FQGNSA. This CDR3 has 16 amino acids. Full variable domain (remainder filled in from reference TRBV7-2 and TRBJ1-5): GAGVSQSPSNKVTEKGKDVELRCDPISGHTALYWYRQSLGQGLEFLIYFQGNSAPDKSGLPSDRFSAERTGGSVSTLTIQRTQQEDSAVYLCASSPWTGGANQPQHFGDGTRLSIL.

This chain links TRBV28 with TRBJ2-3; TCRdb proposes TRBD2, but this gene call is untestable without DNA. The CDR3 covers 19 residues. CDR1 MDHEN and CDR2 SYDVKM come from the germline V gene. This chain's CDR3 is CASSLMGGLSTRGTDTQYF.

The chain employs TRBV20-1 and TRBJ2-2; TCRdb gives TRBD2 as the D gene, but with no DNA this cannot be confirmed. Germline V lookup: CDR1 DFQATT, CDR2 SNEGSKA (reference sequence). CDR3 size: 17 residues. CDR3 protein: CSATGQSGTANTGELFF.

The chain employs TRBV10-3 and TRBJ2-1; checking the TCRdb D call of TRBD2 is not possible without DNA. From germline, CDR1 is ENHRY and CDR2 SYGVKD. The CDR3 contains 15 residues. The CDR3 is CAISDTKLADNEQFF.

V usage is TRBV5-6 and J usage is TRBJ1-5. Germline V gene data show CDR1 as SGHDT and CDR2 as YYEEEE. CDR3 length: 14 amino acids. CDR3 residues: CASSLRGSNQPQHF.

The V and J genes are TRBV24-1 and TRBJ2-3; there is no DNA to check the TCRdb D call of TRBD1. CDR1 is KGHDR, CDR2 SFDVKD, per germline. The CDR3 has 13 amino acids. The chain's CDR3 is CATSDDRADTQYF.